Listed here are 18 T cell receptor beta chains from one sample, sequenced in a study of STAT3 mutations in large granular lymphocyte leukemia. The antigens these receptors bind are not known. General study points: At least one immunodominant TCR beta clonotype appeared in every T-cell large granular lymphocyte leukemia patient.

Assay: immunoSEQ multiplex PCR; the TCRdb copy retains only in-frame clones and omits some. The sample includes several thousand clones, roughly 90% of them seen just once. Specimen: peripheral blood mononuclear cells. The origin of the receptors is a man aged 60 to 69 with T-cell large granular lymphocyte leukemia. Some clones in this sample may be carry-over from other donors' samples.

For this clone: An end of the junction differs from the germline gene, which may be a read error. This chain connects TRBV7-7 to TRBJ2-5; the match to TRBD2 covers 9 bases. Germline V gene data show CDR1 as SSHAT and CDR2 as FNYEAQ (reference sequence). This CDR3 spans 16 amino acids. CDR3 in amino acids: CASSLGGASGKETQYF. The CDR3 DNA reads as TGTGCTAGCAGCTTAGGGGGGGCTAGCGGGAAAGAGACCCAGTACTTC.

The chain recombines TRBV9 with TRBJ2-7; D may correspond to TRBD1 or TRBD2 (6 bases each). This CDR3 region has 19 residues. CDR1 is SGDLS, CDR2 YYNGEE, per germline. V lost 4 bases and J lost 0, with 26 bases in between. The CDR3 is CASSPNVGGPKGSSYEQYF. The CDR3 DNA is TGTGCCAGCAGCCCCAATGTGGGGGGCCCAAAGGGGAGCTCCTACGAGCAGTACTTC.

The chain recombines TRBV27 with TRBJ2-7; TRBD1 matches at 7 bases. The CDR3 consists of 18 residues. Germline V CDR1 and CDR2: MNHEY, SMNVEV (reference sequence). V dropped 8 bases and J dropped 0; count of bases not matched to a gene: 19. The CDR3 reads CASGTFKWGRGYSYEQYF. The CDR3 bases are TGTGCCAGCGGTACGTTTAAGTGGGGCAGGGGGTACTCCTACGAGCAGTACTTC.

This clone is classed as large (0.1 to 1%). V is TRBV20-1 and J is TRBJ2-1; 9 nucleotides match TRBD2. The CDR3 has 11 residues. V dropped 6 bases and J dropped 15; count of bases not matched to a gene: 9. Germline assignment: CDR1 DFQATT and CDR2 SNEGSKA (reference sequence). The CDR3 sequence: CSAFLAGPLFF. The DNA of the CDR3 is TGCAGTGCCTTTCTAGCGGGGCCCTTGTTCTTC.

The gene calls are TRBV11-3 and TRBJ2-2; 13 nucleotides agree with TRBD2. The J segment lost 5 bases and the V segment lost 5 bases, leaving 2 bases of the junction unmatched. This CDR3 region has 15 residues. The V gene's germline CDR1 is SGHNT and CDR2 YENEEA. As DNA, the CDR3 is TGTGCCAGCAGCCTGGGACTAGCGGGGACCGGGGAGCTGTTTTTT. Amino acid sequence: CASSLGLAGTGELFF. Supplemented by reference TRBV11-3 and TRBJ2-2, the full variable domain reads EAGVVQSPRYKIIEKKQPVAFWCNPISGHNTLYWYLQNLGQGPELLIRYENEEAVDDSQLPKDRFSAERLKGVDSTLKIQPAELGDSAVYLCASSLGLAGTGELFFGEGSRLTVL.

This clone was observed once. V gene TRBV7-2 combines with J gene TRBJ2-5, with 8 bases that match TRBD1. After removal of 4 bases from V and 4 bases from J, the junction contained 5 bases not matched to a gene. Germline CDR1 is SGHTA and CDR2 is FQGNSA. This CDR3 comprises 14 residues. The CDR3 protein is CASSSWTGRETQYF. For the CDR3, the DNA is TGTGCCAGCAGCTCCTGGACAGGGCGAGAGACCCAGTACTTC.

V is TRBV19 and J is TRBJ1-1, with 8 bases identical to TRBD1. Germline loops: CDR1 LNHDA, CDR2 SQIVND (reference sequence). With V trimmed by 4 bases and J by 10 bases, 14 bases remained unmatched. The CDR3 length is 15 residues. The CDR3 protein is CASSTSTQGEGGAFF. CDR3 coding DNA: TGTGCCAGTAGTACCTCAACACAGGGGGAGGGTGGAGCTTTCTTT.

The rearrangement joins TRBV7-9 to TRBJ1-2, with D possibly being TRBD1 (6 bases). The CDR3 runs 12 residues. CDR1 is SEHNR and CDR2 is FQNEAQ in the germline V gene (reference sequence). Trimming took 5 bases from V and 5 from J, leaving 9 bases between them. The CDR3 region has the DNA TGTGCCAGCAGCAACAGGGAATATGGCTACACCTTC. Residues: CASSNREYGYTF.

V usage is TRBV10-3 and J usage is TRBJ2-1; no firm D call. V lost 6 bases, J lost 5 bases, and 11 bases lay in between. Germline CDR1 is ENHRY and CDR2 is SYGVKD. This CDR3 has 13 residues. CDR3 nucleotide sequence: TGTGCCATCAGGACGGATTTAGACAATGAGCAGTTCTTC. Protein sequence: CAIRTDLDNEQFF.

The J gene is TRBJ1-5, the V gene TRBV27; maybe TRBD1 (5 bases). The CDR3 is 17 amino acids. Germline V lookup: CDR1 MNHEY, CDR2 SMNVEV (reference sequence). Trimming removed 10 bases from V and 6 bases from J, with 28 bases in between. In DNA, the CDR3 is TGTGCCACGAGGAGACTCCCCGGAGGGGACCCGGGTCAGCCCCAGCATTTT. This encodes CATRRLPGGDPGQPQHF.

This clone was counted a single time. The rearrangement joins TRBV5-6 to TRBJ1-5; TRBD1 agrees at 9 bases. From germline, CDR1 is SGHDT and CDR2 YYEEEE. The CDR3 is 16 amino acids. V gave up 4 bases and J gave up 4 bases; unmatched junction bases: 9. The CDR3: CASSQGQGDWNQPQHF. Written as DNA, the CDR3 is TGTGCCAGCAGCCAGGGACAGGGCGATTGGAATCAGCCCCAGCATTTT.

J is TRBJ1-1 and V is TRBV6-5; tentative D call: TRBD1 (6 bases). The germline CDR1 and CDR2 sequences are MNHEY and SVGAGI. The CDR3 spans 15 residues. The V end lost 5 bases, the J end lost 4 bases, and 17 bases lay between the germline ends. CDR3 DNA sequence: TGTGCCAGCAGTGCAAACAGGGATGCACTCACTGAAGCTTTCTTT. Translation gives CASSANRDALTEAFF.

The chain recombines TRBV27 with TRBJ2-3; no definite D call. The CDR3 spans 15 residues. The V and J ends lost 4 bases and 4 bases respectively, with 15 bases between them. Germline V gene data show CDR1 as MNHEY and CDR2 as SMNVEV (reference sequence). The CDR3 DNA reads as TGTGCCAGCAGTTCGATAAGTGTGGATTCAGATACGCAGTATTTT. Translated, it gives CASSSISVDSDTQYF.

This clone was found a few times. This chain joins TRBV7-9 and TRBJ2-3; a weak D match, TRBD2 (5 bases). This CDR3 is built from 15 residues. V was cut by 4 bases and J by 1 base, with 12 bases left in between. Germline lookup yields CDR1 SEHNR and CDR2 FQNEAQ (reference sequence). The CDR3 region has the DNA TGTGCCAGCAGCTCTACTAGAGTCGGCACAGATACGCAGTATTTT. It encodes CASSSTRVGTDTQYF.

This rearrangement joins TRBV14 to TRBJ2-2; D gene unclear. The V gene's germline CDR1 is SGHDN and CDR2 FVKESK. V was pared by 1 base and J by 5 bases, with 8 bases between. This CDR3 has 14 residues. CDR3 sequence reads: CASSQVYGTGELFF. The CDR3 DNA is TGTGCCAGCAGCCAAGTTTACGGGACCGGGGAGCTGTTTTTT.

The chain couples TRBV5-5 to TRBJ1-1, with TRBD1 as a possible D gene (5 bases). CDR3 length: 13 amino acids. Germline CDR1 reads SGHKS; CDR2 reads YYEKEE (reference sequence). Trimming shortened V by 4 bases and J by 1 base, and 8 bases separated the two germline ends. The CDR3 DNA is TGTGCCAGCAGCGTAGGGACGAACACTGAAGCTTTCTTT. Translating gives CASSVGTNTEAFF.

The chain has TRBV10-1 and TRBJ2-7; tentative D call: TRBD2 (6 bases). CDR1 WNHNN and CDR2 SYGVQD come from the germline V gene (reference sequence). With 6 bases removed from V and 8 bases from J, the gap between germline ends came to 20 bases. This CDR3 is 14 amino acids long. CDR3 amino acids: CASSVGLAGTKQYF. The CDR3 bases are TGCGCCAGCAGCGTGGGACTTGCCGGTACGAAGCAGTACTTC.

The chain has TRBV6-5 and TRBJ2-7; 8 nucleotides agree with TRBD1. V was clipped by 7 bases and J by 5 bases; unmatched bases: 7. Germline V gives CDR1 MNHEY, CDR2 SVGAGI. CDR3 size: 13 residues. Here the CDR3 DNA reads TGTGCCAGCAAAGTTCCAGGGGGCGACGAGCAGTACTTC. Protein sequence: CASKVPGGDEQYF.